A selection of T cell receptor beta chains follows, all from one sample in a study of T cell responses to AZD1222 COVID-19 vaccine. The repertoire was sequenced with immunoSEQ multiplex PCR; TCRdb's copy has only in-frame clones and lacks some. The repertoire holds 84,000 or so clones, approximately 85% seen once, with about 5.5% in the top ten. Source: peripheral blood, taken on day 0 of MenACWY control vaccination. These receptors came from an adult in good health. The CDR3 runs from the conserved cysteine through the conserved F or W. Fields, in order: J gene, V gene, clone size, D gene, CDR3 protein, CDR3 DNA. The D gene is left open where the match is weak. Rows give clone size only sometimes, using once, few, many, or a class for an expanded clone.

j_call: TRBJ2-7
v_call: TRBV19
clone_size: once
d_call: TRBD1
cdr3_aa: CASRQTGTGRYEQYF
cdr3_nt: TGTGCCAGTAGGCAAACCGGGACAGGGCGCTACGAGCAGTACTTC

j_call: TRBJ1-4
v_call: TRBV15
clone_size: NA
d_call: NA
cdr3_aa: CATSRDRGSNEKLFF
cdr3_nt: TGTGCCACCAGCAGAGATCGGGGATCTAATGAAAAACTGTTTTTT

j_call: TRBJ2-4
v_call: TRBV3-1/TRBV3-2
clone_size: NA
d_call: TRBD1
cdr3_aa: CASSPGGGNIQYF
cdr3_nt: TGTGCCAGCAGCCCAGGGGGCGGAAACATTCAGTACTTC

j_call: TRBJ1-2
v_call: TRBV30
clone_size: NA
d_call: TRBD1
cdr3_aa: CAWSYRGQGSYGYTF
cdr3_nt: TGTGCCTGGAGTTACCGTGGACAGGGGAGCTATGGCTACACCTTC

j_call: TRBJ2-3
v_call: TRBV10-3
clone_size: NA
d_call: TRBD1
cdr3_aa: CAIRSGQGGSDTQYF
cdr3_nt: TGTGCCATCAGGTCGGGACAGGGAGGTTCAGATACGCAGTATTTT

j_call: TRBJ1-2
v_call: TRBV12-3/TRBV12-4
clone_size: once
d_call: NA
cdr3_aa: CASSWGYGYTF
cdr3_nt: TGTGCCAGCAGTTGGGGCTATGGCTACACCTTC

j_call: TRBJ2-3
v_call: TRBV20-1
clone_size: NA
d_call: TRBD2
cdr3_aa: CSASRPSFAGGPSDTQYF
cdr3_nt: TGCAGTGCTAGTCGGCCGAGTTTCGCGGGGGGGCCTTCCGATACGCAGTATTTT

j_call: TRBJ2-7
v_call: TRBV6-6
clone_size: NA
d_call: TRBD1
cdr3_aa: CASTQWTGETYEQYF
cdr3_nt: TGTGCCAGCACCCAATGGACAGGGGAAACCTACGAGCAGTACTTC

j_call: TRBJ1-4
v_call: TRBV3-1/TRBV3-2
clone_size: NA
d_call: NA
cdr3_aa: CASSIRGGDEKLFF
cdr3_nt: TGTGCCAGCAGCATAAGGGGGGGAGATGAAAAACTGTTTTTT

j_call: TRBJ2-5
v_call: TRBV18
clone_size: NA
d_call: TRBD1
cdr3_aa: CASSKTSGTGGVETQYF
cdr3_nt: TGTGCCAGCTCAAAGACTTCCGGGACAGGGGGCGTAGAGACCCAGTACTTC

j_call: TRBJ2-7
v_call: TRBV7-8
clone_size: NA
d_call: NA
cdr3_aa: CASSFAGTYEQYF
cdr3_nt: TGTGCCAGCAGCTTCGCAGGGACCTACGAGCAGTACTTC

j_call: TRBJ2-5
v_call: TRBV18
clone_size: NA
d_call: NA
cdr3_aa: CASSPPGVETQYF
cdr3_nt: TGTGCCAGCTCACCACCTGGAGTAGAGACCCAGTACTTC

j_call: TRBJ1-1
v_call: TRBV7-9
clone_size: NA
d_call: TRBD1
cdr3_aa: CASRSGTGGTEAFF
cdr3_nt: TGTGCCAGCAGGTCCGGGACAGGGGGAACTGAAGCTTTCTTT